These 10 T cell receptor beta chains came from one sample sequenced in a study of cytomegalovirus exposure and HLA in healthy donors. Primers included in the PCR were 60 Vbeta and 13 Jbeta primers. Clones were sequenced by immunoSEQ multiplex PCR, and TCRdb holds only the in-frame ones, with some missing. The table shows under 200,000 clones, with around 85% occurring only once. Sequenced: PBMCs. Receptors were obtained from a woman aged 30 to 39 in good health and CMV-seronegative.

The chain recombines TRBV27 with TRBJ2-5, with a tentative D call TRBD2 (5 bases). Germline V gene lookup returns CDR1 MNHEY and CDR2 SMNVEV (reference sequence). The CDR3 spans 16 residues. V was clipped by 0 bases and J by 7 bases, with 18 bases between them. The CDR3 bases are TGTGCCAGCAGTTTATCCCTCAAGACCGCTGCGGGGACCCAGTACTTC. Residues: CASSLSLKTAAGTQYF.

The CDR3 loop is CASSLYGESSYEQYF. CDR3 coding DNA: TGCGCCAGCAGCTTGTATGGAGAAAGCTCCTACGAGCAGTACTTC. The V gene is TRBV5-1, the J gene TRBJ2-7, with D uncertain. Germline assignment: CDR1 SGHRS and CDR2 YFSETQ. Trimming pared 1 base from V and 0 bases from J, leaving 11 bases between. The CDR3 is 15 residues long.

This clone was detected once. The chain joins TRBV6-6 to TRBJ1-5; D is unresolved. CDR3 size: 12 residues. CDR1 MNHNY and CDR2 SVGAGI come from the germline V gene (reference sequence). V was cut by 2 bases and J by 7 bases, with 6 bases left in between. In DNA, the CDR3 is TGTGCCAGCAGTTACCCGACACAGCCCCAGCATTTT. It specifies CASSYPTQPQHF.

This clone was detected once. V is TRBV6-6 and J is TRBJ1-6, with D possibly being TRBD1 (5 bases). With 3 bases removed from V and 1 base from J, the gap between germline ends came to 7 bases. The CDR3 sequence is 15 residues long. CDR1 MNHNY and CDR2 SVGAGI come from the germline V gene (reference sequence). CDR3 DNA: TGTGCCAGCAGTTATGGGGCTTCCTATAATTCACCCCTCCACTTT. It is translated as CASSYGASYNSPLHF.

The rearrangement links TRBV4-1 to TRBJ1-1, with 7 bases fitting TRBD1. Trimming took 2 bases from V and 1 from J; bases not matched to a gene: 4. Germline V gives CDR1 MGHRA, CDR2 YSYEKL. The CDR3 spans 15 residues. The CDR3 loop reads CASSQSGQPNTEAFF. The CDR3 nucleotides read TGCGCCAGCAGCCAATCGGGACAGCCGAACACTGAAGCTTTCTTT.

V gene TRBV10-2 combines with J gene TRBJ1-2; 8 bases match TRBD1. The CDR3 spans 13 residues. The V and J ends lost 3 bases and 6 bases, in that order; junction bases with no gene match: 3. Germline V gene data show CDR1 as WSHSY and CDR2 as SAAADI. CDR3 in DNA: TGCGCCAGCAGTGACCCAGGGGGCGATGGCTACACCTTC. Its protein product is CASSDPGGDGYTF.

This chain uses TRBV5-1 with TRBJ2-1; 9 bases fit TRBD2. Germline CDR1 SGHRS, CDR2 YFSETQ. The CDR3 loop spans 15 amino acids. V shed 4 bases and J 0 bases; nucleotides not matched to a gene: 2. The CDR3, as DNA: TGCGCCAGCAGCGCAGCGGGGGGCTCCTACAATGAGCAGTTCTTC. Translating gives CASSAAGGSYNEQFF.

In this sample, this clone turned up once. In DNA, the CDR3 is TGTGCCAGCAGCTTAAACAGGGGGTTCAATGAGCAGTTCTTC. Residues: CASSLNRGFNEQFF. This chain connects TRBV5-4 to TRBJ2-1; TRBD1 matches at 8 bases. Germline values: CDR1 SGHNT, CDR2 YYREEE (reference sequence). V lost 2 bases and J lost 6; bases outside the gene matches: 4. The CDR3 spans 14 residues.

The chain links TRBV6-1 to TRBJ2-1; 7 bases agree with TRBD2. CDR3 length equals 14 residues. The V segment lost 4 bases and the J segment 8 bases; nucleotides outside the gene matches: 8. Germline V lookup: CDR1 MNHNS, CDR2 SASEGT. CDR3 nucleotides: TGTGCCAGCAGTGGAAGGACTAGGCTGGATGAGCAGTTCTTC. The encoded protein is CASSGRTRLDEQFF.

The chain employs TRBV5-1 and TRBJ1-3; 11 nucleotides line up with TRBD1. V lost 2 bases and J lost 0; bases outside the gene matches: 4. CDR1 and CDR2 from the germline V gene are SGHRS and YFSETQ. This CDR3 is built from 17 residues. CDR3 in amino acids: CASSFGTGGSSGNTIYF. For the CDR3, the DNA is TGCGCCAGCAGCTTTGGGACAGGGGGGAGCTCTGGAAACACCATATATTTT.